The 16 T cell receptor beta chains in this list originate from one sample, sequenced in a study of early T cells in non-severe SARS-CoV-2 infection. TCRdb re-analysed the 5' RACE reads in MiXCR, keeping a single row per CDR3 protein. The table lists about 61,000 distinct CDR3 sequences, 10% to 12% of them singletons. The sequenced sample was whole blood. The receptor set was obtained from an adult who was a healthcare worker with PCR-confirmed SARS-CoV-2 infection or an uninfected control (not recorded which).

The V gene is TRBV12-3 or TRBV12-4, the J gene TRBJ2-5, with 12 bases identical to TRBD1. The trim removed 3 bases at V and 4 bases at J, leaving 0 bases unmatched. The CDR3 covers 14 residues. In DNA, the CDR3 is TGTGCCAGCAGTTTGGGACAGGGGGCAGAGACCCAGTACTTC. This gives the protein CASSLGQGAETQYF.

This chain uses TRBV11-2 with TRBJ2-1, with unresolved D. The CDR3 runs 15 residues. In germline, CDR1 is SGHAT, CDR2 FQNNGV. The germline V and J ends were trimmed by 1 base and 1 base, with 8 bases remaining between them. In DNA form, the CDR3 reads TGTGCCAGCAGCTTAGGGAGAAATTCCTACAATGAGCAGTTCTTC. Translated, it gives CASSLGRNSYNEQFF.

This clonotype was picked up a small number of times. The chain is built from TRBV20-1 and TRBJ2-5; D unclear. The CDR3 loop spans 14 amino acids. Germline values: CDR1 DFQATT, CDR2 SNEGSKA (reference sequence). The CDR3, as DNA: TGCAGAGTTTTACCGGAACCCCGGGCGGAGACCCAGTACTTC. Protein: CRVLPEPRAETQYF.

This clonotype has just a few counts. The J gene is TRBJ2-5, the V gene TRBV6-1; D is ambiguous. The V gene lost 6 bases and the J gene lost 1 base, with 9 bases spanning the gap. CDR3 length equals 13 residues. Germline V gene sequence: CDR1 MNHNS, CDR2 SASEGT. The CDR3 region is CASSTDIQETQYF. For the CDR3, the DNA is TGTGCCAGCAGCACAGATATCCAAGAGACCCAGTACTTC.

This clonotype was counted between two and nine times. The rearrangement joins TRBV19 to TRBJ1-2, with a possible D match to TRBD1 (5 bases). Trimming pared 5 bases from V and 4 bases from J, leaving 8 bases between. CDR3 length equals 12 residues. The germline gives CDR1 LNHDA, CDR2 SQIVND (reference sequence). This chain's CDR3 is CASSRDLYGYTF. The CDR3 DNA is TGTGCCAGTAGTCGGGACCTCTATGGCTACACCTTC.

V is TRBV29-1 and J is TRBJ1-2, with 8 nucleotides matching TRBD1. Germline values: CDR1 SQVTM, CDR2 ANQGSEA. The CDR3 runs 13 residues. J was trimmed by 2 bases and V by 7 bases; bases with no gene match: 6. CDR3 region: CSAGQGSNYGYTF. In DNA form, the CDR3 reads TGCAGCGCCGGACAGGGTTCAAACTATGGCTACACCTTC.

This clonotype was counted ten times or more. V and J are TRBV7-2 and TRBJ1-2; 7 nucleotides line up with TRBD1. Germline CDR1 and CDR2: SGHTA and FQGNSA. The CDR3 runs to 11 residues. V trimming: 8 bases; J trimming: 5 bases; junction bases outside the gene matches: 2. CDR3 DNA sequence: TGTGCCAGCGGGACAGAGTATGGCTACACCTTC. It translates to CASGTEYGYTF.

V usage is TRBV5-1 and J usage is TRBJ2-2; the D gene is possibly TRBD2 (5 bases). CDR3 length equals 13 residues. Germline CDR1 is SGHRS and CDR2 is YFSETQ. Trimming removed 3 bases from V and 4 bases from J, with 7 bases in between. The chain's CDR3 is CASSSRGTGELFF. The CDR3 bases are TGCGCCAGCAGCTCCCGGGGCACCGGGGAGCTGTTTTTT.

A few counts support this clonotype. This chain connects TRBV19 to TRBJ1-5, with unresolved D. Trimming took 3 bases from V and 6 from J, leaving 12 bases between them. The CDR3 has 14 residues. The germline V gene has CDR1 LNHDA and CDR2 SQIVND (reference sequence). CDR3 DNA sequence: TGTGCCAGTAGTATTTTCCCTTCCCGTCAGCCCCAGCATTTT. Its protein is CASSIFPSRQPQHF. Filled out from reference TRBV19 and TRBJ1-5, the complete variable domain reads DGGITQSPKYLFRKEGQNVTLSCEQNLNHDAMYWYRQDPGQGLRLIYYSQIVNDFQKGDIAEGYSVSREKKESFPLTVTSAQKNPTAFYLCASSIFPSRQPQHFGDGTRLSIL.

The rearrangement uses TRBV6-1 and TRBJ2-7; D gene ambiguous. Germline V gene data show CDR1 as MNHNS and CDR2 as SASEGT. This CDR3 has 13 residues. V shed 0 bases and J shed 6 bases, with 9 bases lying between them. The CDR3 nucleotides are TGTGCCAGCAGTGAAGCATCTGTAAGCGAGCAGTACTTC. Translating gives CASSEASVSEQYF.

This clonotype has at least ten counts. CDR3 coding DNA: TGCAGTGCTCCGAACCTAGCGGGGGAATACAATGAGCAGTTCTTC. It encodes CSAPNLAGEYNEQFF. The genes are TRBV20-1 and TRBJ2-1; 10 bases are a match to TRBD2. Unmatched junction bases numbered 8, after V lost 5 bases and J lost 4 bases. CDR1 is DFQATT, CDR2 SNEGSKA, per germline (reference sequence). The CDR3 runs to 15 residues.

J is TRBJ1-4 and V is TRBV2; TRBD1 is a possible D gene (5 bases). V was shortened by 1 base and J by 13 bases, with 16 bases between the two germline ends. Per germline, CDR1 SNHLY and CDR2 FYNNEI. This CDR3 comprises 14 residues. The CDR3 loop is CASSEGPGRPLLFF. In nucleotides, the CDR3 is TGTGCCAGCAGTGAAGGGCCGGGGCGGCCCCTACTGTTTTTT.

This clonotype was found many times. The gene calls are TRBV23-1 and TRBJ2-7; D is possibly TRBD1 (6 bases). TRBV23-1 carries the ORF label, with uncertain function. The CDR3 has 14 residues. The germline V and J ends were trimmed by 4 bases and 4 bases, with 14 bases remaining between them. The CDR3 protein is CASSPSRRGYEQYF. The DNA of the CDR3 is TGCGCCAGCAGTCCCTCTCGCAGGGGTTACGAGCAGTACTTC.

This clonotype was counted ten times or more. The chain links TRBV14 to TRBJ2-2; 10 bases line up with TRBD2. The CDR3 loop spans 15 amino acids. The germline V gene has CDR1 SGHDN and CDR2 FVKESK. Trimming took 4 bases from V and 4 from J; bases not matched to a gene: 3. The CDR3 loop is CASSRAGGPTGELFF. DNA for the CDR3: TGTGCCAGCAGCCGAGCGGGGGGGCCCACCGGGGAGCTGTTTTTT.

This clonotype has just a few counts. The chain carries TRBV10-3 and TRBJ2-2, with a tentative D call TRBD1 (5 bases). The CDR3 runs to 12 residues. The germline gives CDR1 ENHRY, CDR2 SYGVKD. Trimming stripped 9 bases from V and 5 bases from J, with 10 bases between. CDR3 DNA: TGTGCCATGTCTCAGGGTACCGGGGAGCTGTTTTTT. Translated: CAMSQGTGELFF.

The sample holds many counts of this clonotype. V gene TRBV7-8 combines with J gene TRBJ2-1; the D is unclear. The germline CDR1 and CDR2 sequences are SGHVS and FQNEAQ. CDR3 length equals 15 residues. Trimming removed 5 bases at V and 5 bases at J, with 16 bases between. Here the CDR3 DNA reads TGTGCCAGCAGCCCACGGACCGCGACACACAATGAGCAGTTCTTC. It codes for CASSPRTATHNEQFF.